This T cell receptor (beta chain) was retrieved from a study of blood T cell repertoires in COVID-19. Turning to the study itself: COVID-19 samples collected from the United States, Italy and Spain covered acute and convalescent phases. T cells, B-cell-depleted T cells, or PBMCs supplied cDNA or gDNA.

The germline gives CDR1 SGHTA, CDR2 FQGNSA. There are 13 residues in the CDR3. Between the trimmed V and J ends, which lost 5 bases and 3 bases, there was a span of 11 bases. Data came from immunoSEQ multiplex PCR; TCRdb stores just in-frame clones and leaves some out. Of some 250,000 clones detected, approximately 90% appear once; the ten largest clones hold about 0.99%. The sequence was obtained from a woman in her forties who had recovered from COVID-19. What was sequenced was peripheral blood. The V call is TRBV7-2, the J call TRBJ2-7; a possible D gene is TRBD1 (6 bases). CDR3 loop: CASSRQQGYEQYF. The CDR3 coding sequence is TGTGCCAGCAGCCGCCAACAGGGCTACGAGCAGTACTTC.